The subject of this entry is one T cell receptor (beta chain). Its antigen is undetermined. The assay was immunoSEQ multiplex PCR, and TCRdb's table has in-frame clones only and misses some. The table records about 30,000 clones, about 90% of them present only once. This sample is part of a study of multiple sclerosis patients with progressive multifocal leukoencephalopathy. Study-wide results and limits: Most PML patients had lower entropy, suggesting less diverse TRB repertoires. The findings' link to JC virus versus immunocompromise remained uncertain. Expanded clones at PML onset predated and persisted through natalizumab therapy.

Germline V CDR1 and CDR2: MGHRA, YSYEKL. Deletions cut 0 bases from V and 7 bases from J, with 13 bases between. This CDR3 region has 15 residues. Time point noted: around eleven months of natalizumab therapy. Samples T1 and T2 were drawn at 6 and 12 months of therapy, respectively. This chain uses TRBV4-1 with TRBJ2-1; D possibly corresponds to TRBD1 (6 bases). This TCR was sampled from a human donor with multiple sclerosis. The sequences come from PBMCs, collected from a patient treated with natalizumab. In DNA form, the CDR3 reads TGCGCCAGCAGCCAAGACCCCGGGACATCAAATGAGCAGTTCTTC. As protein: CASSQDPGTSNEQFF.